The 2 T cell receptor beta chains below were found in one sample sequenced in a study of regulatory T cells in long-lasting Graves disease. Specified time point: newly diagnosed GD, antithyroid drugs for less than 3 months. Extracted RNA from PBMCs served as the source of the TCR library. Libraries of TCR beta came from iRepertoire HTBI primers plus Arm-PCR of CDR3 regions. One entry per CDR3 protein, called by TCRdb with MiXCR from the multiplex PCR reads. The data show about 560,000 distinct CDR3 sequences, with about 15% seen just once and more than 10% held by the top ten. These data were also reused for a study on T cells in Graves' hyperthyroidism and ophthalmopathy.

This specimen was peripheral blood mononuclear cells (PBMCs), taken at new diagnosis, from a patient treated with antithyroid drugs. Source of these receptors: a man between 18 and 29 years old with Graves disease.

This clonotype has more than one count but fewer than ten. V gene TRBV6-1 combines with J gene TRBJ1-2; 9 bases align to TRBD1. The CDR3 covers 15 residues. Looked up from germline, CDR1 is MNHNS and CDR2 is SASEGT. With V trimmed by 7 bases and J by 5 bases, 11 bases remained unmatched. In DNA form, the CDR3 reads TGTGCCAGCACCCGAAGGGACAGGGTTGAATATGGCTACACCTTC. This sequence encodes CASTRRDRVEYGYTF.

This clonotype has at least ten counts. The V call is TRBV20-1, the J call TRBJ2-5; D unresolved. The CDR3 totals 15 residues. The V gene lost 6 bases and the J gene lost 2 bases, with 19 bases spanning the gap. Germline-derived CDR1 and CDR2 are DFQATT and SNEGSKA (reference sequence). In nucleotides, the CDR3 is TGCAGTGCCCCCTATCGGCTCGTATTTCAAGAGACCCAGTACTTC. Protein: CSAPYRLVFQETQYF.